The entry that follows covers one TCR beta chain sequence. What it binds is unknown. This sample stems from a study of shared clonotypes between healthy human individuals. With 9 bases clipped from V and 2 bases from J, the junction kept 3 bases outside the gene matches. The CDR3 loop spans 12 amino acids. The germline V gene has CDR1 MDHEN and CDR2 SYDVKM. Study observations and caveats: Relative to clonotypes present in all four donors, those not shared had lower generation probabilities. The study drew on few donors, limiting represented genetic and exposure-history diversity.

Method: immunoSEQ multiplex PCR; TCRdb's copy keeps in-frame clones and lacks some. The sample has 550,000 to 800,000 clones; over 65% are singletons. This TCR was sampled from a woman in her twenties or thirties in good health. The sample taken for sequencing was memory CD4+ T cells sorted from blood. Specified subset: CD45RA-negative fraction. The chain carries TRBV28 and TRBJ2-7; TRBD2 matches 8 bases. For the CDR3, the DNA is TGTGCCAGTTCGGGACTAGCCTACGAGCAGTACTTC. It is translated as CASSGLAYEQYF.